A single sample is the source of the 31 T cell receptor beta chains below, sequenced in a study of T cells in Graves' hyperthyroidism and ophthalmopathy (dated by TCRdb to between 2018 and 2020). Receptor libraries were prepared by multiplex PCR. The reads were generated on an Illumina HiSeq 2000. TCR beta CDR3 regions were amplified from RNA transcripts. A first-round RT-PCR of the TCR CDR3 used the HTBI primer set with the Qiagen OneStep RT-PCR kit. The public reads were quality trimmed at Q25 with fastp and then assembled into clones with MiXCR by TCRdb, keeping productive beta chains. Each CDR3 protein gets just one entry, which takes the most common genes and DNA from the rows behind it. In all, the sample holds about 420,000 distinct CDR3 sequences, and around a sixth of those were seen once. The ten largest account for roughly an eighth of the sample. Source material: blood. The receptors stem from a woman aged 18-29 years with Graves' hyperthyroidism.

This clonotype was recorded at least ten times. The J gene is TRBJ2-7, the V gene TRBV28, with D perhaps TRBD1 or TRBD2 (5 bases each). Germline CDR1 MDHEN, CDR2 SYDVKM. The CDR3 consists of 14 residues. V shed 8 bases and J shed 2 bases, with 16 bases lying between them. CDR3 protein: CASVEGTHPYEQYF. CDR3 coding DNA: TGTGCCAGCGTGGAAGGGACCCACCCCTACGAGCAGTACTTC.

The table lists this clonotype with many counts. V is TRBV3-1 and J is TRBJ2-2; no definite D call. The CDR3 totals 18 residues. Germline loops: CDR1 LGHDT, CDR2 YNNKEL (reference sequence). The V end lost 1 base, the J end lost 6 bases, and 21 bases lay between the germline ends. The CDR3 spells CASSQGLTDASRAGELFF. Here the CDR3 DNA reads TGTGCCAGCAGCCAAGGACTTACGGACGCTTCTCGCGCCGGGGAGCTGTTTTTT. The variable domain in full, completed from reference TRBV3-1 and TRBJ2-2, reads DTAVSQTPKYLVTQMGNDKSIKCEQNLGHDTMYWYKQDSKKFLKIMFSYNNKELIINETVPNRFSPKSPDKAHLNLHINSLELGDSAVYFCASSQGLTDASRAGELFFGEGSRLTVL.

This clonotype was observed a handful of times. The chain recombines TRBV19 with TRBJ1-5, with D perhaps matching TRBD1 (5 bases). Germline V gene lookup returns CDR1 LNHDA and CDR2 SQIVND (reference sequence). V was cut by 4 bases and J by 6 bases, with 16 bases left in between. This CDR3 comprises 15 residues. The CDR3 loop is CASSKGRQVGQPQHF. The CDR3 nucleotides are TGTGCCAGTAGTAAGGGACGTCAGGTAGGTCAGCCCCAGCATTTT. Full variable domain (rest looked up from reference TRBV19 and TRBJ1-5): DGGITQSPKYLFRKEGQNVTLSCEQNLNHDAMYWYRQDPGQGLRLIYYSQIVNDFQKGDIAEGYSVSREKKESFPLTVTSAQKNPTAFYLCASSKGRQVGQPQHFGDGTRLSIL.

This chain links TRBV6-1 with TRBJ2-1, with D possibly being TRBD2 (6 bases). The CDR3 totals 15 residues. Germline V gene sequence: CDR1 MNHNS, CDR2 SASEGT. Trimming removed 10 bases at V and 3 bases at J, with 19 bases between. CDR3 sequence reads: CATPFGGTIYNEQFF. CDR3 nucleotide sequence: TGTGCCACCCCTTTTGGAGGGACCATCTACAATGAGCAGTTCTTC.

This clonotype was observed a few times. V gene TRBV29-1 combines with J gene TRBJ1-1, with D hard to call. V dropped 3 bases and J dropped 1 base, with 3 bases sitting between them. The CDR3 is made up of 11 amino acids. Germline V CDR1 and CDR2: SQVTM, ANQGSEA. The CDR3 DNA reads as TGCAGCGTTGACGGGAACACTGAAGCTTTCTTT. Translating gives CSVDGNTEAFF.

This clonotype was found a few times. The chain has TRBV6-1 and TRBJ2-1, with D possibly matching TRBD1 (5 bases). This CDR3 has 15 residues. The germline V and J ends were trimmed by 10 bases and 6 bases, with 22 bases remaining between them. CDR1 and CDR2 from the germline V gene are MNHNS and SASEGT. The CDR3 spells CATWSPSPQGNEQFF. The CDR3 DNA reads as TGTGCCACCTGGTCTCCCAGCCCCCAGGGCAATGAGCAGTTCTTC.

The V call is TRBV7-2, the J call TRBJ2-3; 9 bases fit TRBD1. CDR3 length: 17 amino acids. Germline V gene lookup returns CDR1 SGHTA and CDR2 FQGNSA. V shed 5 bases, J shed 1 base, and the junction held 10 bases outside the gene matches. The CDR3 is CASSPTKDRGGTDTQYF. The CDR3 DNA reads as TGTGCCAGCAGCCCAACGAAGGACAGGGGCGGCACAGATACGCAGTATTTT. The entire variable domain, with the rest obtained from reference TRBV7-2 and TRBJ2-3, is as follows: GAGVSQSPSNKVTEKGKDVELRCDPISGHTALYWYRQSLGQGLEFLIYFQGNSAPDKSGLPSDRFSAERTGGSVSTLTIQRTQQEDSAVYLCASSPTKDRGGTDTQYFGPGTRLTVL.

In this sample, this clonotype turned up a few times. The chain joins TRBV4-3 to TRBJ2-3; TRBD1 aligns across 9 bases. CDR1 and CDR2 from the germline V gene are LGHNA and YSLEER. The length of the CDR3 is 15 residues. J was trimmed by 6 bases and V by 1 base; bases with no gene match: 5. CDR3 in DNA: TGCGCCAGCAGCCAAGGAGGGGGGACAGGGGATACGCAGTATTTT. Translated: CASSQGGGTGDTQYF.

This clonotype was seen many times. The chain is built from TRBV28 and TRBJ2-5; no firm D call. Trimming took 6 bases from V and 2 from J, leaving 7 bases between them. Per germline, CDR1 MDHEN and CDR2 SYDVKM. The CDR3 length is 12 residues. The CDR3 bases are TGTGCCAGCAGCAAAAAACAAGAGACCCAGTACTTC. Protein: CASSKKQETQYF.

This clonotype was seen repeatedly, ten times or more. At one of its ends the junction is not consistent with the germline gene, which may arise from a read error. V is TRBV20-1 and J is TRBJ1-5; TRBD1 is a possible D gene (6 bases). The CDR3 length is 13 residues. Germline V gene data show CDR1 as DFQATT and CDR2 as SNEGSKA (reference sequence). CDR3 DNA: TGCAGTGCCAGAGGGGGGTTAGGGCAGCCCCAGCATTTT. This sequence encodes CSARGGLGQPQHF.

This clonotype has only a few counts. This chain uses TRBV2 with TRBJ2-3; D remains ambiguous. Germline-derived CDR1 and CDR2 are SNHLY and FYNNEI. V shed 4 bases and J shed 13 bases, with 9 bases lying between them. This CDR3 spans 10 amino acids. The CDR3 DNA is TGTGCCAGCAGTGCGCCCCTTGAGTATTTT. Its translation: CASSAPLEYF.

About this clonotype itself: This clone may be a read error of a much larger clone one base away. The genes are TRBV20-1 and TRBJ2-2, with 7 bases that match TRBD1. The end of the DNA fits TRBJ1-1 better, so the J call may be wrong. Germline V gene lookup returns CDR1 DFQATT and CDR2 SNEGSKA (reference sequence). CDR3 length: 15 residues. The chain's CDR3 is CSARDQGGAETGAFF. The CDR3 DNA follows: TGCAGTGCTAGAGATCAGGGGGGGGCGGAAACTGGAGCTTTCTTT.

This clonotype has at least ten counts. This chain uses TRBV28 with TRBJ2-1, with 13 bases fitting TRBD2. This CDR3 has 15 amino acids. V was clipped by 5 bases and J by 7 bases; unmatched bases: 5. CDR1 and CDR2 (germline): MDHEN, SYDVKM. The CDR3 DNA follows: TGTGCCAGCAGTCTAGGACTAGCGGGAGATAATGAGCAGTTCTTC. Its protein product is CASSLGLAGDNEQFF.

The chain joins TRBV3-1 to TRBJ2-2; D might be TRBD2 (5 bases). This CDR3 has 14 residues. The germline gives CDR1 LGHDT, CDR2 YNNKEL (reference sequence). V lost 4 bases and J lost 5, with 11 bases in between. The CDR3 region is CASSLRLATGELFF. The CDR3 DNA follows: TGTGCCAGCAGCCTCCGGCTAGCAACCGGGGAGCTGTTTTTT.

This clonotype was picked up many times. J is TRBJ2-3 and V is TRBV27, with TRBD2 matching 7 bases. CDR1 and CDR2 (germline): MNHEY, SMNVEV (reference sequence). The length of the CDR3 is 15 residues. J lost 0 bases, V lost 5 bases, and 5 bases had no gene match. In DNA form, the CDR3 reads TGTGCCAGCAGTGTACTAGCGACTAGCACAGATACGCAGTATTTT. Translation: CASSVLATSTDTQYF.

The rearrangement links TRBV28 to TRBJ1-6, with a tentative D call TRBD1 (6 bases). V was cut by 10 bases and J by 9 bases, with 13 bases left in between. Germline CDR1 and CDR2: MDHEN and SYDVKM. CDR3 size: 12 residues. CDR3 sequence (DNA): TGTGCCATATTCTCAGGGGTTTCACCCCTCCACTTT. Protein: CAIFSGVSPLHF.

In this sample, this clonotype turned up a few times. A junction end diverges from the germline sequence, so it may reflect a read error. The chain recombines TRBV7-7 with TRBJ2-7, with a weak D call TRBD1 (7 bases). The CDR3 is 15 residues long. Germline CDR1 reads SSHAT; CDR2 reads FNYEAQ (reference sequence). CDR3 residues: CASSPGGTGGDEQYF. CDR3 in DNA: TGTGCTAGCAGCCCAGGGGGGACGGGTGGGGACGAGCAGTACTTC.

As regards this clonotype: The junction departs from germline at one end; a sequencing error may be responsible. The V gene is TRBV19, the J gene TRBJ1-3; D is unclear. Germline values: CDR1 LNHDA, CDR2 SQIVND (reference sequence). This CDR3 is 16 amino acids long. In DNA form, the CDR3 reads TGTGCCACCAGCAGGACCGACGTGAGCTCTGGAGACACCATATATTTT. Translating it yields CATSRTDVSSGDTIYF.

This clonotype was recorded at least ten times. This sequence joins TRBV7-2 and TRBJ1-2; a weak D match, TRBD1 (6 bases). V gave up 2 bases and J gave up 7 bases, with 14 bases separating them. CDR1 is SGHTA and CDR2 is FQGNSA in the germline V gene. CDR3 length: 14 amino acids. The CDR3 here is CASSLRQGSAGYTF. The CDR3, as DNA: TGTGCCAGCAGCTTAAGGCAGGGGTCGGCTGGCTACACCTTC.

In its sample, this clonotype was seen a few times. This sequence joins TRBV19 and TRBJ1-2; TRBD1 might be the D (5 bases). Trimming pared 5 bases from V and 10 bases from J, leaving 14 bases between. The length of the CDR3 is 12 residues. The germline V gene has CDR1 LNHDA and CDR2 SQIVND (reference sequence). The DNA for the CDR3 is TGTGCCAGTAGTCCCCGAGGACAAGTCTACACCTTC. Translation gives CASSPRGQVYTF.

The chain uses TRBV3-1 and TRBJ1-3; unclear D gene. Germline V CDR1 and CDR2: LGHDT, YNNKEL (reference sequence). The V end lost 4 bases, the J end lost 4 bases, and 8 bases lay between the germline ends. The CDR3 consists of 13 residues. The CDR3 coding sequence is TGTGCCAGCAGCCGCATGGGGGGAAACACCATATATTTT. Translation: CASSRMGGNTIYF.

The sample holds one count of this clonotype. This chain uses TRBV5-1 with TRBJ2-1; no firm D call. CDR1 and CDR2 (germline): SGHRS, YFSETQ. CDR3 size: 15 residues. The ends were cut back, 0 bases at V and 6 bases at J, with 13 bases in the middle. CDR3 in amino acids: CASSLGPDSANEQFF. CDR3 bases: TGCGCCAGCAGCTTGGGTCCTGACTCCGCCAATGAGCAGTTCTTC.

This clonotype was seen ten or more times. J is TRBJ1-2 and V is TRBV20-1; 9 bases are shared with TRBD1. The trim removed 2 bases at V and 1 base at J, leaving 14 bases unmatched. The CDR3 consists of 18 residues. CDR1 is DFQATT and CDR2 is SNEGSKA in the germline V gene (reference sequence). The CDR3 reads CSARPPSGTGTVNYGYTF. The CDR3 DNA reads as TGCAGTGCTAGACCCCCTTCCGGGACAGGGACCGTTAACTATGGCTACACCTTC.

Only a few counts were recorded for this clonotype. V is TRBV19 and J is TRBJ1-1, with unresolved D. This CDR3 region has 18 residues. From germline, CDR1 is LNHDA and CDR2 SQIVND (reference sequence). V shed 9 bases and J shed 3 bases, with 29 bases lying between them. The CDR3: CASNARFLWTDSYTEAFF. In nucleotides, the CDR3 is TGTGCCAGCAATGCTCGGTTCTTATGGACCGACTCTTACACTGAAGCTTTCTTT.

The chain employs TRBV19 and TRBJ1-4, with D possibly matching TRBD1 (5 bases). The germline V gene encodes CDR1 LNHDA and CDR2 SQIVND (reference sequence). Trimming pared 8 bases from V and 4 bases from J, leaving 17 bases between. The CDR3 is 15 amino acids. CDR3 region: CASGSVVGVNEKLFF. In nucleotides, the CDR3 is TGTGCCAGTGGAAGCGTAGTAGGGGTTAATGAAAAACTGTTTTTT.

This clonotype was detected ten times or more. J is TRBJ1-1 and V is TRBV5-1; D is uncertain. V gave up 4 bases and J gave up 5 bases, with 18 bases separating them. The CDR3 runs to 15 residues. The germline V gene encodes CDR1 SGHRS and CDR2 YFSETQ. The CDR3 sequence is CASSPEQSARTEAFF. The CDR3 region has the DNA TGCGCCAGCAGCCCCGAACAAAGCGCACGGACTGAAGCTTTCTTT.

In its sample, this clonotype was seen many times. This chain joins TRBV2 and TRBJ2-1; the D is unclear. In germline, CDR1 is SNHLY, CDR2 FYNNEI. The CDR3 loop spans 13 amino acids. The V end was cut by 4 bases, the J end by 4 bases, with 8 bases between. The CDR3 is CASSGYTYNEQFF. CDR3 sequence (DNA): TGTGCCAGCAGTGGTTACACTTACAATGAGCAGTTCTTC. The variable domain in full, with the rest retrieved from reference TRBV2 and TRBJ2-1, is EPEVTQTPSHQVTQMGQEVILRCVPISNHLYFYWYRQILGQKVEFLVSFYNNEISEKSEIFDDQFSVERPDGSNFTLKIRSTKLEDSAMYFCASSGYTYNEQFFGPGTRLTVL.

This clonotype was seen at least ten times. The chain joins TRBV7-9 to TRBJ1-1, with D possibly matching TRBD1 (6 bases). V was shortened by 5 bases and J by 8 bases, with 15 bases between the two germline ends. The CDR3 spans 13 residues. Germline V gene lookup returns CDR1 SEHNR and CDR2 FQNEAQ (reference sequence). In nucleotides, the CDR3 is TGTGCCAGCAGCCCCCGGGACAAAGGGGAAGCTTTCTTT. Amino acids: CASSPRDKGEAFF.

The chain combines TRBV6-1 with TRBJ1-2; TRBD1 matches 7 bases. CDR3 size: 11 residues. V dropped 7 bases and J dropped 8; count of bases not matched to a gene: 4. From germline, CDR1 is MNHNS and CDR2 SASEGT. The CDR3 region has the DNA TGTGCCAGCAAAATAGGGGGCGGCTACACCTTC. Its protein product is CASKIGGGYTF.

This clonotype was recorded a few times. V gene TRBV25-1 combines with J gene TRBJ2-3, with TRBD2 matching over 11 bases. V trimming: 2 bases; J trimming: 0 bases; junction bases outside the gene matches: 10. Per the germline V gene, CDR1 is MGHDK and CDR2 is SYGVNS. This CDR3 spans 19 amino acids. CDR3 nucleotides: TGTGCCAGCAGTGAACCACACATAGCTAGCGGGGGGAGCACAGATACGCAGTATTTT. This translates into CASSEPHIASGGSTDTQYF.

This clonotype was observed a handful of times. The gene calls are TRBV5-1 and TRBJ2-6; no reliable D call. With 4 bases removed from V and 0 bases from J, the gap between germline ends came to 11 bases. The CDR3 runs to 16 residues. Germline V gene data show CDR1 as SGHRS and CDR2 as YFSETQ. The CDR3 nucleotides read TGCGCCAGCAGCGGAACCCCAGTCTCTGGGGCCAACGTCCTGACTTTC. Protein product: CASSGTPVSGANVLTF. Full variable domain (remainder filled in from reference TRBV5-1 and TRBJ2-6): KAGVTQTPRYLIKTRGQQVTLSCSPISGHRSVSWYQQTPGQGLQFLFEYFSETQRNKGNFPGRFSGRQFSNSRSEMNVSTLELGDSALYLCASSGTPVSGANVLTFGAGSRLTVL.